This T cell receptor beta chain was captured by sequencing in a study of STAT5B mutations in CD4+ large granular lymphocyte leukemia. Overall study context: Healthy donors showed HLA-associated enrichment of the CDR3 'QG' motif.

Overall study findings and caveats: Patient CD4-sorted repertoires stayed more clonal than healthy ones after leukemic-clone removal. No patients shared main leukemic clonotypes, though less than 30% appeared at low frequency elsewhere. Top patient clones used TRBV06 genes more often: 8/27 versus 2/35 in controls.

This clone was found a few times. What it recognizes is unknown. Per germline, CDR1 SGHAT and CDR2 FQNNGV. V shed 5 bases, J shed 1 base, and the junction held 7 bases outside the gene matches. The CDR3 spans 15 residues. The repertoire was sequenced with immunoSEQ multiplex PCR; TCRdb's copy has only in-frame clones and lacks some. The profile shows more than 30,000 clones, 85% to 90% of them singletons. This TCR was recovered from a human donor in good health. The material sequenced was CD4+ T cells from blood buffy coats. The chain couples TRBV11-2 to TRBJ1-2, with 7 bases lining up with TRBD1. The CDR3 loop is CASSPLRGVNYGYTF. Here the CDR3 DNA reads TGTGCCAGCAGCCCACTCAGGGGGGTTAACTATGGCTACACCTTC. Looking up the rest from reference TRBV11-2 and TRBJ1-2 gives the full variable domain: EAGVAQSPRYKIIEKRQSVAFWCNPISGHATLYWYQQILGQGPKLLIQFQNNGVVDDSQLPKDRFSAERLKGVDSTLKIQPAKLEDSAVYLCASSPLRGVNYGYTFGSGTRLTVV.